One and the same sample provided the 21 T cell receptor beta chains below, sequenced in a study of PD-1 blockade in classical Hodgkin lymphoma. TCRdb keeps only in-frame clones here, not all; method: immunoSEQ multiplex PCR. The table includes over 60,000 clones, 85% to 95% detected once. The time point: cycle 4 day 1 (C4D1), after more than five weeks of nivolumab. All the patients suffered relapse after autologous stem cell transplantation, and brentuximab vedotin exposure differed. The material was peripheral blood mononuclear cells (PBMCs), obtained before the fourth cycle of nivolumab. The receptors were sampled from a human donor with classical Hodgkin lymphoma.

The chain uses TRBV28 and TRBJ2-5, with D unresolved. V was cut by 7 bases and J by 2 bases, with 17 bases left in between. The V gene's germline CDR1 is MDHEN and CDR2 SYDVKM. The CDR3 spans 15 residues. The CDR3 spells CASTSPHPYQETQYF. The CDR3 nucleotides are TGTGCCAGCACCTCACCTCATCCGTATCAAGAGACCCAGTACTTC.

The CDR3 is CASSLDRGGVAFF. In nucleotides, the CDR3 is TGTGCCAGCAGTTTAGACAGGGGGGGGGTAGCTTTCTTT. The V call is TRBV5-4, the J call TRBJ1-1; 9 nucleotides line up with TRBD1. Trimming at V came to 5 bases and at J to 10 bases, leaving 9 bases not matched to a gene. Per germline, CDR1 SGHNT and CDR2 YYREEE (reference sequence). The CDR3 is 13 amino acids.

The genes are TRBV5-1 and TRBJ2-3, with 10 positions matching TRBD2. V gave up 5 bases and J gave up 1 base; unmatched junction bases: 4. Per germline, CDR1 SGHRS and CDR2 YFSETQ. The CDR3 runs to 15 residues. For the CDR3, the DNA is TGCGCCAGCAGACGAACTAGCGGGGGCACAGATACGCAGTATTTT. It translates to CASRRTSGGTDTQYF.

V gene TRBV2 combines with J gene TRBJ2-7, with 9 bases identical to TRBD2. Germline V gene lookup returns CDR1 SNHLY and CDR2 FYNNEI. The junction had 4 bases not matched to a gene; V was cut back by 4 bases and J by 3 bases. This CDR3 comprises 14 residues. CDR3: CASSVTSGLYEQYF. Here the CDR3 DNA reads TGTGCCAGCAGTGTGACTAGCGGACTCTACGAGCAGTACTTC.

This chain connects TRBV6-6 to TRBJ2-3; 10 positions agree with TRBD2. This CDR3 is built from 15 residues. V lost 6 bases to trimming and J lost 6 bases; unmatched junction nucleotides: 9. Germline V gene sequence: CDR1 MNHNY, CDR2 SVGAGI (reference sequence). The CDR3 region has the DNA TGTGCCAGCAGACCTAGCGGGAGTAGGAGTGATACGCAGTATTTT. Protein: CASRPSGSRSDTQYF.

The chain is built from TRBV29-1 and TRBJ2-1; 7 nucleotides align to TRBD2. J gave up 1 base and V 0 bases, and 6 bases lay outside the gene matches. The CDR3 is 16 residues long. Germline loops: CDR1 SQVTM, CDR2 ANQGSEA. CDR3 sequence (DNA): TGCAGCGTTGAAGACCCGCGGGAGACGTCCTACAATGAGCAGTTCTTC. Translation: CSVEDPRETSYNEQFF.

The rearrangement links TRBV28 to TRBJ2-6, with 8 bases lining up with TRBD1. The CDR3 has 17 residues. Germline CDR1 MDHEN, CDR2 SYDVKM. V shed 2 bases and J 0 bases; nucleotides not matched to a gene: 3. In nucleotides, the CDR3 is TGTGCCAGCAGTTTAAGGACAGGGTTCTCTGGGGCCAACGTCCTGACTTTC. This sequence encodes CASSLRTGFSGANVLTF.

CDR3 coding DNA: TGTGCCAGCAGCTTCCCCAGGGTAGGGGGTTACAATGAGCAGTTCTTC. As protein: CASSFPRVGGYNEQFF. The gene calls are TRBV7-9 and TRBJ2-1; D perhaps matches TRBD1 (6 bases). V was pared by 3 bases and J by 4 bases, with 16 bases between. The CDR3 is 16 residues long. The germline V gene encodes CDR1 SEHNR and CDR2 FQNEAQ (reference sequence).

The chain employs TRBV12-2 and TRBJ1-6; the table's D call of TRBD1 was not tested on the DNA. TRBV12-2 is recorded as a pseudogene. This CDR3 spans 16 amino acids. CDR3 sequence: CASRYPQGSYNSPLHF. The CDR3 region has the DNA TGTGCAAGTCGCTATCCCCAGGGCTCCTATAATTCACCCCTCCACTTT.

The chain couples TRBV7-9 to TRBJ2-7; possible D gene TRBD1, 5 bases. CDR3 length: 16 residues. The germline V gene encodes CDR1 SEHNR and CDR2 FQNEAQ (reference sequence). Between the trimmed V and J ends, which lost 5 bases and 5 bases, there was a span of 22 bases. CDR3 DNA sequence: TGTGCCAGCAGCCAAATCCCAGACAGAACCTTGGACGAGCAGTACTTC. It yields the protein CASSQIPDRTLDEQYF. Full variable domain (outside the CDR3, taken from reference TRBV7-9 and TRBJ2-7): DTGVSQNPRHKITKRGQNVTFRCDPISEHNRLYWYRQTLGQGPEFLTYFQNEAQLEKSRLLSDRFSAERPKGSFSTLEIQRTEQGDSAMYLCASSQIPDRTLDEQYFGPGTRLTVT.

A few counts support this clone. This rearrangement joins TRBV7-3 to TRBJ2-2; D perhaps matches TRBD2 (7 bases). Germline loops: CDR1 SGHTA, CDR2 FQGTGA. The V end lost 3 bases, the J end lost 0 bases, and 11 bases lay between the germline ends. The CDR3 spans 16 residues. The CDR3 DNA reads TGTGCCAGCAGCTTCCGGGGGGCTTCGAACACCGGGGAGCTGTTTTTT. It translates to CASSFRGASNTGELFF.

The chain's CDR3 is CASSLAGGPHNEQFF. DNA of the CDR3: TGTGCCAGCAGTCTAGCGGGGGGGCCTCACAATGAGCAGTTCTTC. The V gene is TRBV28, the J gene TRBJ2-1; 12 bases are a match to TRBD2. Germline V lookup: CDR1 MDHEN, CDR2 SYDVKM. Trimming at V came to 5 bases and at J to 5 bases, leaving 4 bases not matched to a gene. The CDR3 is made up of 15 amino acids.

V and J are TRBV9 and TRBJ2-3, with 7 bases that match TRBD2. The V gene's germline CDR1 is SGDLS and CDR2 YYNGEE. CDR3 size: 16 residues. The V and J ends lost 3 bases and 2 bases, in that order; junction bases with no gene match: 9. CDR3 protein: CASSALPSGITDTQYF. For the CDR3, the DNA is TGTGCCAGCAGCGCCCTCCCTAGCGGTATCACAGATACGCAGTATTTT.

The V gene is TRBV28, the J gene TRBJ2-3; unclear D gene. The CDR3 runs to 13 residues. Germline V lookup: CDR1 MDHEN, CDR2 SYDVKM. The V end lost 10 bases, the J end lost 1 base, and 12 bases lay between the germline ends. This chain's CDR3 is CATLSVGTDTQYF. In nucleotides, the CDR3 is TGTGCCACCCTCTCGGTGGGCACAGATACGCAGTATTTT.

V gene TRBV28 combines with J gene TRBJ2-1; tentatively, D is TRBD2 (5 bases). V lost 6 bases and J lost 8, with 14 bases in between. The CDR3 is 13 amino acids. CDR1 MDHEN and CDR2 SYDVKM come from the germline V gene. CDR3 DNA: TGTGCCAGCAGCTCCGGACTCTATTATGAGCAGTTCTTC. It encodes CASSSGLYYEQFF.

The chain uses TRBV6-4 and TRBJ2-2; D not certain. The V gene lost 6 bases and the J gene lost 0 bases, with 8 bases spanning the gap. CDR1 is MRHNA, CDR2 SNTAGT, per germline. The CDR3 loop spans 14 amino acids. DNA of the CDR3: TGTGCCAGCAGCCCCGCTCCGAACACCGGGGAGCTGTTTTTT. Translating it yields CASSPAPNTGELFF.

This chain uses TRBV7-9 with TRBJ1-1; D is unresolved. This CDR3 has 14 residues. The germline CDR1 and CDR2 sequences are SEHNR and FQNEAQ (reference sequence). Trimming cost V 1 base and J 0 bases, with 6 bases left between them. CDR3 residues: CASSLGTMNTEAFF. The CDR3 bases are TGTGCCAGCAGCTTAGGGACCATGAACACTGAAGCTTTCTTT.

This chain connects TRBV4-3 to TRBJ2-7; 7 bases align to TRBD1. The CDR3 sequence is 14 residues long. With V trimmed by 3 bases and J by 3 bases, 5 bases remained unmatched. Germline CDR1 LGHNA, CDR2 YSLEER. CDR3 residues: CASSQGDSNYEQYF. DNA of the CDR3: TGCGCCAGCAGCCAGGGGGACAGCAACTACGAGCAGTACTTC.

This chain links TRBV28 with TRBJ1-5, with TRBD1 matching over 10 bases. After removal of 3 bases from V and 7 bases from J, the junction contained 9 bases not matched to a gene. The CDR3 is 16 residues long. In germline, CDR1 is MDHEN, CDR2 SYDVKM. In DNA form, the CDR3 reads TGTGCCAGCAGTTTTGGGGACAGGGGCGGGGGACAGCCCCAGCATTTT. Encoded protein: CASSFGDRGGGQPQHF.

This chain uses TRBV5-1 with TRBJ2-3; 9 bases are a match to TRBD1. V shed 7 bases and J 2 bases; nucleotides not matched to a gene: 5. The CDR3 is 14 residues long. CDR1 and CDR2 (germline): SGHRS, YFSETQ. CDR3 DNA sequence: TGCGCCAGCGCGACAGGGGGAGTCACAGATACGCAGTATTTT. Encoded protein: CASATGGVTDTQYF.

The chain carries TRBV19 and TRBJ1-4; a possible D gene is TRBD1 (6 bases). The V end lost 6 bases, the J end lost 7 bases, and 9 bases lay between the germline ends. The CDR3 runs to 12 residues. The germline CDR1 and CDR2 sequences are LNHDA and SQIVND (reference sequence). DNA of the CDR3: TGTGCCAGTAGCCAGGGGTTTGAAAAACTGTTTTTT. Translating it yields CASSQGFEKLFF.